The 18 T cell receptor beta chains below all came from one sample that was sequenced in a study of blood T cell repertoires in COVID-19. TCRdb keeps only in-frame clones here, not all; method: immunoSEQ multiplex PCR. The sample holds fewer than 250,000 clones, 75% to 85% seen once. The sample comprised peripheral blood. The receptors originated from a human donor in a cohort sampled during active COVID-19.

The chain joins TRBV5-1 to TRBJ2-7; 7 nucleotides line up with TRBD1. The germline V gene encodes CDR1 SGHRS and CDR2 YFSETQ. This CDR3 spans 14 amino acids. The V gene end was trimmed by 7 bases and the J gene end by 2 bases; junction bases not matched to a gene: 9. The CDR3 loop reads CASGSRDRPYEQYF. The DNA for the CDR3 is TGCGCCAGCGGGTCCCGGGACAGACCCTACGAGCAGTACTTC. Full variable domain (remainder filled in from reference TRBV5-1 and TRBJ2-7): KAGVTQTPRYLIKTRGQQVTLSCSPISGHRSVSWYQQTPGQGLQFLFEYFSETQRNKGNFPGRFSGRQFSNSRSEMNVSTLELGDSALYLCASGSRDRPYEQYFGPGTRLTVT.

This clone is a singleton in its sample. This chain links TRBV5-4 with TRBJ1-6, with D possibly being TRBD1 (6 bases). The V gene lost 2 bases and the J gene lost 9 bases, with 12 bases spanning the gap. The CDR3 covers 14 residues. Germline V gene sequence: CDR1 SGHNT, CDR2 YYREEE (reference sequence). The CDR3 sequence: CASSLSQGTSPLHF. For the CDR3, the DNA is TGTGCCAGCAGCTTAAGCCAGGGGACTTCACCCCTCCACTTT. Combining the CDR3 with reference TRBV5-4 and TRBJ1-6 gives the whole variable domain ETGVTQSPTHLIKTRGQQVTLRCSSQSGHNTVSWYQQALGQGPQFIFQYYREEENGRGNFPPRFSGLQFPNYSSELNVNALELDDSALYLCASSLSQGTSPLHFGNGTRLTVT.

The rearrangement uses TRBV25-1 and TRBJ2-7; tentative D call: TRBD2 (6 bases). Between the trimmed V and J ends, which lost 8 bases and 7 bases, there was a span of 12 bases. This CDR3 region has 11 residues. CDR1 is MGHDK, CDR2 SYGVNS, per germline. The CDR3 DNA is TGTGCCAGCGGAGGGACCTTAGAGCAGTACTTC. This gives the protein CASGGTLEQYF.

The chain couples TRBV7-3 to TRBJ1-2; D unresolved. V was clipped by 5 bases and J by 0 bases, with 7 bases between them. CDR1 SGHTA and CDR2 FQGTGA come from the germline V gene. This CDR3 comprises 13 residues. The CDR3 region is CASSAGSNYGYTF. For the CDR3, the DNA is TGTGCCAGCAGCGCCGGGTCTAACTATGGCTACACCTTC.

The chain links TRBV5-4 to TRBJ2-5; 7 bases line up with TRBD2. Trimming at V came to 0 bases and at J to 4 bases, leaving 6 bases not matched to a gene. CDR3 length: 15 amino acids. Germline V gene data show CDR1 as SGHNT and CDR2 as YYREEE (reference sequence). CDR3 DNA sequence: TGTGCCAGCAGCTTGGCTCGGCGCGGGGGAGAGACCCAGTACTTC. Its translation is CASSLARRGGETQYF.

This chain joins TRBV7-2 and TRBJ2-1; possibly TRBD2 for D (5 bases). The CDR3 spans 15 residues. V gave up 5 bases and J gave up 0 bases, with 11 bases separating them. CDR1 SGHTA and CDR2 FQGNSA come from the germline V gene. CDR3 nucleotides: TGTGCCAGCAGCCCCCGAGGGAGCTCCTACAATGAGCAGTTCTTC. This sequence encodes CASSPRGSSYNEQFF.

The chain recombines TRBV5-1 with TRBJ1-2; 7 nucleotides align to TRBD1. Germline V gene data show CDR1 as SGHRS and CDR2 as YFSETQ. This CDR3 spans 15 amino acids. Trimming took 0 bases from V and 7 from J; bases not matched to a gene: 9. CDR3 DNA: TGCGCCAGCAGCTTGGGGGACAGAGGGGCTGGTGGCTACACCTTC. It is translated as CASSLGDRGAGGYTF.

The chain joins TRBV6-5 to TRBJ2-1; D perhaps matches TRBD1 (6 bases). Germline V gene lookup returns CDR1 MNHEY and CDR2 SVGAGI. Trimming cost V 5 bases and J 7 bases, with 12 bases left between them. This CDR3 contains 13 residues. CDR3 protein: CASSTAQGNEQFF. Here the CDR3 DNA reads TGTGCCAGCAGTACTGCCCAGGGGAATGAGCAGTTCTTC.

CDR3 in DNA: TGTGCCAGCAGTTTACCAATACCAACCGGGACTAGCGGGAGGGTAGCCAAAAACATTCAGTACTTC. This translates into CASSLPIPTGTSGRVAKNIQYF. This rearrangement joins TRBV28 to TRBJ2-4; 16 positions match TRBD2. The V segment lost 2 bases and the J segment 0 bases; nucleotides outside the gene matches: 13. CDR3 length: 22 amino acids. The germline gives CDR1 MDHEN, CDR2 SYDVKM.

V is TRBV5-1 and J is TRBJ2-2; 8 positions match TRBD1. Germline V lookup: CDR1 SGHRS, CDR2 YFSETQ. V lost 7 bases and J lost 0; bases outside the gene matches: 2. The CDR3 has 14 amino acids. The CDR3 spells CASQTGANTGELFF. As DNA, the CDR3 is TGCGCCAGCCAGACAGGGGCGAACACCGGGGAGCTGTTTTTT.

This sequence joins TRBV1 and TRBJ2-1; TRBD2 is taken as the D call from the table, unchecked against the DNA. TRBV1 is an annotated pseudogene. The CDR3 is 14 residues long. CDR3 protein: CTSSQSSGSHEQFF. In nucleotides, the CDR3 is TGCACCAGCAGCCAATCTAGCGGGAGCCATGAGCAGTTCTTC.

The rearrangement uses TRBV27 and TRBJ1-6; 8 bases map to TRBD1. V gave up 6 bases and J gave up 7 bases; unmatched junction bases: 5. In germline, CDR1 is MNHEY, CDR2 SMNVEV (reference sequence). The CDR3 has 14 amino acids. The CDR3 sequence is CASRDRVLNSPLHF. DNA of the CDR3: TGTGCCAGCAGGGACAGGGTCCTCAATTCACCCCTCCACTTT.

For the CDR3, the DNA is TGTGCCAGCAGTTCCCCCCTTAGTCAAGAGACCCAGTACTTC. It codes for CASSSPLSQETQYF. The V and J genes are TRBV28 and TRBJ2-5; D ambiguous. The CDR3 runs 14 residues. The germline gives CDR1 MDHEN, CDR2 SYDVKM. V dropped 4 bases and J dropped 2 bases, with 11 bases sitting between them.

This clone is a singleton in its sample. The chain is built from TRBV3-1 (or the pseudogene TRBV3-2) and TRBJ2-7, with no clear D. CDR3 size: 16 residues. Germline CDR1 is LGHDT and CDR2 is YNNKEL (reference sequence). Trimming took off 1 base at V and 2 bases at J, with 15 bases between the two ends. CDR3 coding DNA: TGTGCCAGCAGCCAAGTTCTGGCGGTCAAAACCTACGAGCAGTACTTC. Its translation: CASSQVLAVKTYEQYF.

The chain employs TRBV10-3 and TRBJ2-7; D unresolved. V was clipped by 2 bases and J by 0 bases, with 11 bases between them. Germline V gene sequence: CDR1 ENHRY, CDR2 SYGVKD. This CDR3 region has 15 residues. The CDR3 sequence is CAISERPGYSYEQYF. The CDR3 DNA is TGTGCCATCAGTGAGCGCCCAGGCTACTCCTACGAGCAGTACTTC.

The rearrangement links TRBV5-1 to TRBJ2-2; TRBD2 matches 8 bases. The V gene's germline CDR1 is SGHRS and CDR2 YFSETQ. After removal of 2 bases from V and 3 bases from J, the junction contained 3 bases not matched to a gene. CDR3 length equals 15 residues. The CDR3 coding sequence is TGCGCCAGCAGCTTAGGAGCGGGAGACACCGGGGAGCTGTTTTTT. The encoded protein is CASSLGAGDTGELFF. Supplemented by reference TRBV5-1 and TRBJ2-2, the full variable domain reads KAGVTQTPRYLIKTRGQQVTLSCSPISGHRSVSWYQQTPGQGLQFLFEYFSETQRNKGNFPGRFSGRQFSNSRSEMNVSTLELGDSALYLCASSLGAGDTGELFFGEGSRLTVL.

This rearrangement joins TRBV19 to TRBJ2-5; 9 bases map to TRBD1. CDR1 is LNHDA, CDR2 SQIVND, per germline (reference sequence). V was clipped by 5 bases and J by 5 bases; unmatched bases: 9. The CDR3 loop spans 15 amino acids. The CDR3 region has the DNA TGTGCCAGTAGTTCGAGGACAGGGGTCAGGGAGACCCAGTACTTC. Residues: CASSSRTGVRETQYF.

In this sample, this clone turned up once. CDR3 in DNA: TGTGCCAGCAGCCAGGCAGGGGGTATGAACACTGAAGCTTTCTTT. This encodes CASSQAGGMNTEAFF. The chain has TRBV3-1 (or the pseudogene TRBV3-2) and TRBJ1-1; 7 bases match TRBD1. V shed 3 bases, J shed 0 bases, and the junction held 4 bases outside the gene matches. From germline, CDR1 is LGHDT and CDR2 YNNKEL (reference sequence). The CDR3 loop spans 15 amino acids.